Many counts were recorded for the clone carrying this T cell receptor (beta chain). Its specificity is not known. This entry belongs to a study of breast tumors, draining lymph nodes, adjacent tissues. Samples came from axillary lymph nodes draining the breast cancer. The CDR3 runs 17 residues. Germline V gives CDR1 SGHRS, CDR2 YFSETQ. The V and J ends lost 4 bases and 2 bases, in that order; junction bases with no gene match: 12. Each CDR3 protein gets one entry after TCRdb re-called the multiplex PCR reads with MiXCR. The sample consists of about 180,000 distinct CDR3 sequences, 30% to 40% of them appearing once. Study-level findings and limits: Compared with lymph nodes, tumors were less diverse; compared with nontumor tissue, more. Compared with basal-like, luminal-like tumors shared significantly more repertoire with nontumor tissue.

The receptor was isolated from a female donor with breast cancer. Some clones in this sample may be carry-over from other donors' samples. Sequenced: axillary lymph node tissue. The chain links TRBV5-1 to TRBJ2-3; 8 bases are a match to TRBD2. The CDR3 bases are TGCGCCAGCAGCCTCGGGGGGGGGGGAAGCCACACAGATACGCAGTATTTT. The encoded protein is CASSLGGGGSHTDTQYF.